A single sample is the source of the 24 T cell receptor beta chains below, sequenced in a study of shared clonotypes between healthy human individuals. Clones were read by immunoSEQ multiplex PCR, and TCRdb kept only the in-frame ones, dropping some. The data show a few million clones, around 92% seen once. Sequencing used naive CD4+ T cells from PBMCs. Stated subset: CD45RA+ positively selected. Receptors were obtained from a young man in good health. Some clones in this sample may be carry-over from other donors' samples.

V gene TRBV28 combines with J gene TRBJ1-3, with D tentatively TRBD1 (5 bases). The CDR3 totals 15 residues. From germline, CDR1 is MDHEN and CDR2 SYDVKM. Trimming pared 11 bases from V and 2 bases from J, leaving 19 bases between. This chain's CDR3 is CAGGGSRTPGNTIYF. CDR3 DNA sequence: TGTGCCGGGGGGGGTAGCCGTACCCCTGGAAACACCATATATTTT. The complete variable domain, with remaining parts taken from reference TRBV28 and TRBJ1-3, reads DVKVTQSSRYLVKRTGEKVFLECVQDMDHENMFWYRQDPGLGLRLIYFSYDVKMKEKGDIPEGYSVSREKKERFSLILESASTNQTSMYLCAGGGSRTPGNTIYFGEGSWLTVV.

A note on this clone: Other DNA variants within this sample encode the same CDR3. V gene TRBV30 combines with J gene TRBJ1-1, with D perhaps matching TRBD1 (5 bases). CDR1 and CDR2 from the germline V gene are GTSNPN and SVGIG (reference sequence). Trimming removed 1 base at V and 1 base at J, with 7 bases between. The CDR3 has 13 amino acids. CDR3 protein: CAWSGQSNTEAFF. Here the CDR3 DNA reads TGTGCCTGGAGTGGACAGTCGAACACTGAAGCTTTCTTT.

The chain carries TRBV5-8 and TRBJ1-1; 8 bases are shared with TRBD1. The trim removed 5 bases at V and 1 base at J, leaving 4 bases unmatched. The CDR3 covers 14 residues. Germline V gene data show CDR1 as SGHTS and CDR2 as YDEGEE. The CDR3 region is CASSYRGENTEAFF. The CDR3 nucleotides read TGTGCCAGCAGTTACAGGGGGGAGAACACTGAAGCTTTCTTT.

The chain carries TRBV5-1 and TRBJ2-2; TRBD2 matches 14 bases. CDR3 size: 16 residues. Trimming at V came to 4 bases and at J to 6 bases, leaving 5 bases not matched to a gene. In germline, CDR1 is SGHRS, CDR2 YFSETQ. The CDR3 protein is CASSKGLAGVAGELFF. The CDR3 DNA reads as TGCGCCAGCAGCAAGGGACTAGCGGGAGTGGCCGGGGAGCTGTTTTTT.

This chain connects TRBV5-5 to TRBJ2-7; no clear D. The CDR3 has 14 residues. The germline V gene has CDR1 SGHKS and CDR2 YYEKEE (reference sequence). V lost 0 bases, J lost 5 bases, and 12 bases lay in between. The chain's CDR3 is CASSLGPALDEQYF. The CDR3 nucleotides are TGTGCCAGCAGCTTGGGCCCTGCCCTCGACGAGCAGTACTTC. Together with reference TRBV5-5 and TRBJ2-7, the CDR3 gives the full variable domain: DAGVTQSPTHLIKTRGQQVTLRCSPISGHKSVSWYQQVLGQGPQFIFQYYEKEERGRGNFPDRFSARQFPNYSSELNVNALLLGDSALYLCASSLGPALDEQYFGPGTRLTVT.

This chain connects TRBV7-9 to TRBJ2-1, with 8 bases that match TRBD1. The length of the CDR3 is 13 residues. V dropped 8 bases and J dropped 4; count of bases not matched to a gene: 4. The germline gives CDR1 SEHNR, CDR2 FQNEAQ (reference sequence). The CDR3, as DNA: TGTGCCAGCGGAGGGGACAGGTACAATGAGCAGTTCTTC. It encodes CASGGDRYNEQFF.

The V call is TRBV7-9, the J call TRBJ1-2; perhaps TRBD1 as D (5 bases). Trimming left V 1 base short and J 5 bases short, with 8 bases between. The CDR3 length is 13 residues. Germline CDR1 SEHNR, CDR2 FQNEAQ (reference sequence). This chain's CDR3 is CASSLVREYGYTF. CDR3 coding DNA: TGTGCCAGCAGCTTAGTCAGGGAGTATGGCTACACCTTC.

This rearrangement joins TRBV6-6 to TRBJ1-2; D gene ambiguous. V was pared by 0 bases and J by 7 bases, with 18 bases between. Germline V CDR1 and CDR2: MNHNY, SVGAGI (reference sequence). The CDR3 contains 16 residues. CDR3 DNA sequence: TGTGCCAGCAGTTACTCGTCCAGACCAGAACTGGGTGGCTACACCTTC. This encodes CASSYSSRPELGGYTF.

The J gene is TRBJ2-3, the V gene TRBV7-9, with D possibly being TRBD2 (6 bases). The CDR3 contains 15 residues. Germline V lookup: CDR1 SEHNR, CDR2 FQNEAQ (reference sequence). With 5 bases removed from V and 2 bases from J, the gap between germline ends came to 14 bases. The CDR3: CASSRDSLPTDTQYF. For the CDR3, the DNA is TGTGCCAGCAGCAGGGACTCCCTTCCCACAGATACGCAGTATTTT.

The genes are TRBV20-1 and TRBJ2-5, with a tentative D call TRBD1 (6 bases). The CDR3 consists of 11 residues. The germline CDR1 and CDR2 sequences are DFQATT and SNEGSKA (reference sequence). With 6 bases removed from V and 11 bases from J, the gap between germline ends came to 16 bases. The CDR3 spells CSATGLQEQYF. CDR3 in DNA: TGCAGTGCGACAGGTTTACAAGAGCAGTACTTC.

The rearrangement uses TRBV6-6 and TRBJ1-1; TRBD1 matches 7 bases. V lost 7 bases, J lost 4 bases, and 6 bases stayed unmatched. Germline CDR1 and CDR2: MNHNY and SVGAGI (reference sequence). There are 13 residues in the CDR3. The CDR3 sequence is CASTGQVGTEAFF. The CDR3 coding sequence is TGTGCCAGCACCGGACAGGTAGGCACTGAAGCTTTCTTT.

This clone was recorded only once. The chain uses TRBV15 and TRBJ1-1; 11 nucleotides align to TRBD1. There are 16 residues in the CDR3. From germline, CDR1 is LNHNV and CDR2 YYDKDF (reference sequence). V shed 0 bases, J shed 4 bases, and the junction held 4 bases outside the gene matches. This CDR3 reads CATSRDLGTGGTEAFF. DNA for the CDR3: TGTGCCACCAGCAGAGATCTCGGGACAGGGGGCACTGAAGCTTTCTTT. The full variable domain, in which reference TRBV15 and TRBJ1-1 provide the parts outside the CDR3, is DAMVIQNPRYQVTQFGKPVTLSCSQTLNHNVMYWYQQKSSQAPKLLFHYYDKDFNNEADTPDNFQSRRPNTSFCFLDIRSPGLGDTAMYLCATSRDLGTGGTEAFFGQGTRLTVV.

This clone was observed a few times. The same CDR3 can be traced to other DNA sequences in this sample. The chain is built from TRBV7-9 and TRBJ1-1, with D tentatively TRBD1 (5 bases). The germline gives CDR1 SEHNR, CDR2 FQNEAQ (reference sequence). This CDR3 spans 14 amino acids. V lost 2 bases and J lost 4, with 11 bases in between. The CDR3 spells CASSLQGGSTEAFF. The DNA of the CDR3 is TGTGCCAGCAGCTTACAGGGAGGTTCCACTGAAGCTTTCTTT.

Here the CDR3 reads CASSQFTSTFYEQYF. The CDR3 nucleotides read TGTGCCAGCAGCCAGTTTACCTCTACTTTCTACGAGCAGTACTTC. The chain is built from TRBV14 and TRBJ2-7; D gene uncertain. Germline CDR1 reads SGHDN; CDR2 reads FVKESK. This CDR3 is built from 15 residues. Trimming took off 3 bases at V and 3 bases at J, with 15 bases between the two ends.

The chain carries TRBV7-2 and TRBJ2-1; possible D gene TRBD1, 6 bases. The CDR3 loop spans 15 amino acids. The V gene lost 5 bases and the J gene lost 5 bases, with 16 bases spanning the gap. CDR1 is SGHTA, CDR2 FQGNSA, per germline. The CDR3 DNA reads TGTGCCAGCAGCCAAAGATGGGGGCTCGACAATGAGCAGTTCTTC. Its protein is CASSQRWGLDNEQFF.

The J gene is TRBJ2-7, the V gene TRBV6-5; 9 nucleotides match TRBD2. The CDR3 runs 14 residues. J lost 7 bases, V lost 8 bases, and 12 bases had no gene match. In germline, CDR1 is MNHEY, CDR2 SVGAGI. Here the CDR3 reads CASARGAGGGEQYF. The CDR3 nucleotides are TGTGCCAGCGCCAGGGGAGCGGGAGGTGGAGAGCAGTACTTC.

The CDR3 DNA sequence: TGTGCCCGGGACAGGGGCCCATCCTACGAGCAGTACTTC. This codes for CARDRGPSYEQYF. This chain links TRBV30 with TRBJ2-7, with TRBD1 matching over 10 bases. J lost 1 base, V lost 8 bases, and 5 bases had no gene match. Germline assignment: CDR1 GTSNPN and CDR2 SVGIG (reference sequence). CDR3 length: 13 amino acids. The variable domain in full, completed from reference TRBV30 and TRBJ2-7, reads SQTIHQWPATLVQPVGSPLSLECTVEGTSNPNLYWYRQAAGRGLQLLFYSVGIGQISSEVPQNLSASRPQDRQFILSSKKLLLSDSGFYLCARDRGPSYEQYFGPGTRLTVT.

Concerning this clone: At the DNA level, this CDR3 is encoded by other sequences in the same sample as well. This chain links TRBV5-8 with TRBJ1-5, with a possible D match to TRBD1 (5 bases). The V and J ends lost 2 bases and 7 bases respectively, with 22 bases between them. This CDR3 contains 17 residues. The germline V gene encodes CDR1 SGHTS and CDR2 YDEGEE. The DNA of the CDR3 is TGTGCCAGCAGCTTAGGGCTCGGGACGATCGCCGGGCAGCCCCAGCATTTT. Residues: CASSLGLGTIAGQPQHF. The variable domain in full, with the rest retrieved from reference TRBV5-8 and TRBJ1-5, is EAGVTQSPTHLIKTRGQQATLRCSPISGHTSVYWYQQALGLGLQFLLWYDEGEERNRGNFPPRFSGRQFPNYSSELNVNALELEDSALYLCASSLGLGTIAGQPQHFGDGTRLSIL.

The gene calls are TRBV25-1 and TRBJ2-1, with D possibly matching TRBD2 (5 bases). V lost 2 bases to trimming and J lost 0 bases, with 8 bases between them. There are 15 residues in the CDR3. Germline CDR1 reads MGHDK; CDR2 reads SYGVNS. CDR3 DNA: TGTGCCAGCAGTGAAAGCGGTTTCTCCTACAATGAGCAGTTCTTC. It specifies CASSESGFSYNEQFF.

The chain couples TRBV28 to TRBJ1-1; no reliable D call. The CDR3 length is 13 residues. Trimming pared 0 bases from V and 4 bases from J, leaving 6 bases between. Germline V gives CDR1 MDHEN, CDR2 SYDVKM. The chain's CDR3 is CASSLWSSTEAFF. CDR3 coding DNA: TGTGCCAGCAGTTTATGGTCGTCCACTGAAGCTTTCTTT.

This rearrangement joins TRBV6-1 to TRBJ1-3; no definite D call. The germline gives CDR1 MNHNS, CDR2 SASEGT. The CDR3 totals 16 residues. V shed 3 bases and J shed 4 bases, with 16 bases lying between them. The CDR3 protein is CASSDVGVVGGNTIYF. CDR3 sequence (DNA): TGTGCCAGCAGTGATGTCGGGGTCGTTGGAGGAAACACCATATATTTT.

The V and J genes are TRBV2 and TRBJ1-2, with 8 bases fitting TRBD1. The ends lost 8 bases at V and 2 bases at J; junction bases unmatched: 7. This CDR3 is 14 amino acids long. Looked up from germline, CDR1 is SNHLY and CDR2 is FYNNEI. CDR3: CASFPGGVNYGYTF. CDR3 coding DNA: TGTGCCAGCTTTCCAGGGGGCGTCAACTATGGCTACACCTTC.

The table lists this clone with a count of one. This chain connects TRBV7-8 to TRBJ2-5; no definite D call. The CDR3 extends over 14 amino acids. Germline V CDR1 and CDR2: SGHVS, FQNEAQ. V was cut by 4 bases and J by 2 bases, with 11 bases left in between. The CDR3 DNA reads as TGTGCCAGCAGCTCGAGACACTTACAAGAGACCCAGTACTTC. The encoded protein is CASSSRHLQETQYF.

The chain couples TRBV11-3 to TRBJ2-7, with 7 bases that match TRBD1. Germline lookup yields CDR1 SGHNT and CDR2 YENEEA. V lost 2 bases and J lost 3; bases outside the gene matches: 7. This CDR3 has 15 amino acids. The CDR3 nucleotides read TGTGCCAGCAGCTTAAACCGCCAGGGGGTCTACGAGCAGTACTTC. Protein sequence: CASSLNRQGVYEQYF.